A single sample gave rise to the 3 T cell receptor beta chains below, sequenced in a study of high-grade serous ovarian cancer treatment subgroups. The assay was immunoSEQ multiplex PCR, and TCRdb's table has in-frame clones only and misses some. Of tens of thousands of clones in the sample, around 80% are singletons; the top ten hold under 2.5%. The tumor samples were collected prior to definitive surgery or chemotherapy. Material for sequencing was tumor tissue. These receptors all come from a human donor with high-grade serous ovarian cancer.

This chain joins TRBV19 and TRBJ1-4; TRBD1 might be the D (6 bases). The CDR3 loop spans 15 amino acids. Germline V lookup: CDR1 LNHDA, CDR2 SQIVND (reference sequence). V lost 4 bases, J lost 7 bases, and 16 bases lay in between. The CDR3 sequence is CASSTQGGWSEKLFF. The CDR3 DNA reads as TGTGCCAGTAGTACCCAAGGGGGGTGGAGTGAAAAACTGTTTTTT.

The V gene is TRBV18, the J gene TRBJ2-7; D perhaps matches TRBD2 (5 bases). The CDR3 runs to 13 residues. Trimming took 0 bases from V and 6 from J, leaving 9 bases between them. The germline gives CDR1 KGHSH, CDR2 LQKENI. CDR3 protein: CASSPPSGLEQYF. DNA for the CDR3: TGTGCCAGCTCACCACCCAGCGGACTCGAGCAGTACTTC.

The chain combines TRBV19 with TRBJ1-3; tentative D call: TRBD1 (6 bases). CDR1 and CDR2 from the germline V gene are LNHDA and SQIVND (reference sequence). The CDR3 is 14 residues long. V was trimmed by 8 bases and J by 0 bases, leaving 11 bases between them. Here the CDR3 DNA reads TGTGCCAGTGCAGACAGGAGCTCTGGAAACACCATATATTTT. Protein product: CASADRSSGNTIYF.